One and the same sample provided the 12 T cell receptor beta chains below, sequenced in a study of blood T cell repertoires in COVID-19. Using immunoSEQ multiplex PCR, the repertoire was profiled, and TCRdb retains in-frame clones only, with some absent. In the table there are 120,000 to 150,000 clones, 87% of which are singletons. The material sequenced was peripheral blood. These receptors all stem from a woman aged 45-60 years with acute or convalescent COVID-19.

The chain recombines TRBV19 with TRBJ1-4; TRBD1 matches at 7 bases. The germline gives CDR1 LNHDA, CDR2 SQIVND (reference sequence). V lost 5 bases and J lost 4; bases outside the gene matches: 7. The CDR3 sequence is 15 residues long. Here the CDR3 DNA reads TGTGCCAGTAGTCCCGGACAGGTGGATAATGAAAAACTGTTTTTT. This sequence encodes CASSPGQVDNEKLFF.

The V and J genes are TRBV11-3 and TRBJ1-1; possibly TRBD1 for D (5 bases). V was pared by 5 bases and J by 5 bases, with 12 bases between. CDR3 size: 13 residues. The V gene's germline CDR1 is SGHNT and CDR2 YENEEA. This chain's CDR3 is CASSSTQVTEAFF. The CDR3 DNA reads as TGTGCCAGCAGCAGCACACAGGTGACTGAAGCTTTCTTT. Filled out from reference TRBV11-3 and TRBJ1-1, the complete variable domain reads EAGVVQSPRYKIIEKKQPVAFWCNPISGHNTLYWYLQNLGQGPELLIRYENEEAVDDSQLPKDRFSAERLKGVDSTLKIQPAELGDSAVYLCASSSTQVTEAFFGQGTRLTVV.

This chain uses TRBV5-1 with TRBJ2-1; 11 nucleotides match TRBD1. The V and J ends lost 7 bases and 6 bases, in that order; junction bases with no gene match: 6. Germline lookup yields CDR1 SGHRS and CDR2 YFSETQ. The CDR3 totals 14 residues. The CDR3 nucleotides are TGCGCCAGCGGACGGACAGGGGGCATCAATGAGCAGTTCTTC. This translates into CASGRTGGINEQFF.

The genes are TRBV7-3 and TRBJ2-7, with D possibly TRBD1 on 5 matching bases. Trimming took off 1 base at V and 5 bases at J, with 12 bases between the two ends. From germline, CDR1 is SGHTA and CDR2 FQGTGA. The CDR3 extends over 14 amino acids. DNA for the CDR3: TGTGCCAGCAGCTTAAACAGGAACGACGACGAGCAGTACTTC. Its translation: CASSLNRNDDEQYF. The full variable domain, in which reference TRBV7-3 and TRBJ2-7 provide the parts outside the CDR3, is GAGVSQTPSNKVTEKGKYVELRCDPISGHTALYWYRQSLGQGPEFLIYFQGTGAADDSGLPNDRFFAVRPEGSVSTLKIQRTERGDSAVYLCASSLNRNDDEQYFGPGTRLTVT.

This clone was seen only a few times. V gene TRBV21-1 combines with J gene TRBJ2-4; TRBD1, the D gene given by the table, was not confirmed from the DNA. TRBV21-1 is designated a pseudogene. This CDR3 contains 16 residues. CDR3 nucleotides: TGTGCCAGCAGTAAAGACAGGGTTCTAGCCAAAAACATTCAGTACTTC. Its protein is CASSKDRVLAKNIQYF.

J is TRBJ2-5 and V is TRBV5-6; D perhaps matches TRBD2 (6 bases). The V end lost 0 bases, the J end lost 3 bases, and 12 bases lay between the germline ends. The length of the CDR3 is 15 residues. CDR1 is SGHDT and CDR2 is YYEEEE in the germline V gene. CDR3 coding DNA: TGTGCCAGCAGCTTGGCCGGGACTGGAAAAGAGACCCAGTACTTC. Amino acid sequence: CASSLAGTGKETQYF.

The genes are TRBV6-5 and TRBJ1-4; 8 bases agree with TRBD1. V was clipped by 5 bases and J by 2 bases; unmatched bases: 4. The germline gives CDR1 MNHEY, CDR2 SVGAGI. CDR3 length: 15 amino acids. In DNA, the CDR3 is TGTGCCAGCAGTAGGACAGGGTCTACTAATGAAAAACTGTTTTTT. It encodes CASSRTGSTNEKLFF.

CDR3 nucleotides: TGTGCCAGCAGCCTTGGCAGGGGCTACAATCTGAACACCGGGGAGCTGTTTTTT. This gives the protein CASSLGRGYNLNTGELFF. The chain joins TRBV11-2 to TRBJ2-2, with TRBD1 as a possible D gene (6 bases). Trimming removed 5 bases at V and 1 base at J, with 20 bases between. Germline V gives CDR1 SGHAT, CDR2 FQNNGV. There are 18 residues in the CDR3. Based on the CDR3 plus reference TRBV11-2 and TRBJ2-2, the full variable domain is EAGVAQSPRYKIIEKRQSVAFWCNPISGHATLYWYQQILGQGPKLLIQFQNNGVVDDSQLPKDRFSAERLKGVDSTLKIQPAKLEDSAVYLCASSLGRGYNLNTGELFFGEGSRLTVL.

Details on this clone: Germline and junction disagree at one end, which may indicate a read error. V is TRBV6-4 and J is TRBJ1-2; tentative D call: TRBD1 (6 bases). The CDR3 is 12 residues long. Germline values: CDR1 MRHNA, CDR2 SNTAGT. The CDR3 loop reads CASSDGAGEGAF. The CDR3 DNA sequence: TGTGCCAGCAGTGACGGCGCAGGGGAAGGAGCCTTC.

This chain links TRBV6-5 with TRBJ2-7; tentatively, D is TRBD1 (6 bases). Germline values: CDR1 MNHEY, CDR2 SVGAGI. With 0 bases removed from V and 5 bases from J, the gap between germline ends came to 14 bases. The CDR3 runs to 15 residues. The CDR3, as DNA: TGTGCCAGCAGTTACTCGGATCTCAGGGGCCACGAGCAGTACTTC. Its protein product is CASSYSDLRGHEQYF.

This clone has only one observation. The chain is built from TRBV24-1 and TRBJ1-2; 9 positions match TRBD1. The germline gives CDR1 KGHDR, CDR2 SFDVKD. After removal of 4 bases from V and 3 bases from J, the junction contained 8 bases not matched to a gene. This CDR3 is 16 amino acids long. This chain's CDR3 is CATSDRTQGAYYGYTF. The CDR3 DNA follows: TGTGCCACCAGTGACCGGACACAGGGGGCATACTATGGCTACACCTTC.

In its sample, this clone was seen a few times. The chain's CDR3 is CASSPPSSYNEQFF. In DNA, the CDR3 is TGTGCCAGCTCACCACCCAGCTCCTACAATGAGCAGTTCTTC. The chain employs TRBV18 and TRBJ2-1; D is undetermined. With 0 bases removed from V and 0 bases from J, the gap between germline ends came to 3 bases. CDR3 length: 14 amino acids. The germline CDR1 and CDR2 sequences are KGHSH and LQKENI.